This T cell receptor (beta chain) is from a study of T cell changes during pregnancy in multiple sclerosis. V lost 5 bases to trimming and J lost 4 bases; unmatched junction nucleotides: 9. CDR3 length: 15 amino acids. The germline gives CDR1 ENHRY, CDR2 SYGVKD. Sequencing was performed with immunoSEQ multiplex PCR; in TCRdb, only in-frame clones are kept and a portion is missing. The sample records 85,000 to 100,000 clones, roughly 90% being singletons. The sample was peripheral blood, taken before pregnancy. This clonotype was obtained from a female donor with multiple sclerosis, enrolled in a pregnancy study. The gene calls are TRBV10-3 and TRBJ1-2, with 8 bases matching TRBD1. CDR3 sequence reads: CAISQWTGTGYGYTF. For the CDR3, the DNA is TGTGCCATCAGTCAATGGACAGGGACGGGCTATGGCTACACCTTC.